This TCR beta chain was sequenced during a study of blood T cell repertoires in COVID-19. Profiled with immunoSEQ multiplex PCR; TCRdb holds only in-frame clones, not every one. The sample consists of about 200,000 clones, 70% to 90% of them appearing once. The J segment lost 0 bases and the V segment lost 8 bases, leaving 5 bases of the junction unmatched. Germline values: CDR1 WSHSY, CDR2 SAAADI. The CDR3 consists of 15 residues. Material: peripheral blood. This clonotype was sampled from a woman in her forties or fifties with acute or convalescent COVID-19. J is TRBJ2-1 and V is TRBV10-2; 9 bases fit TRBD1. CDR3 sequence: CASGGQGSSYNEQFF. For the CDR3, the DNA is TGCGCCAGCGGAGGACAGGGGAGCTCCTACAATGAGCAGTTCTTC.